This entry lists 7 T cell receptor beta chains sequenced from one sample in a study of blood T cell repertoires in COVID-19. Repertoires were generated with immunoSEQ multiplex PCR, while TCRdb's copy carries only in-frame clones and drops some. The sample comprises roughly 120,000 clones, more than 75% of which are singletons, and roughly 3.9% rests with the top ten. Sequencing input: peripheral blood. The origin of the receptors is a man in his sixties with acute or convalescent COVID-19.

This rearrangement joins TRBV7-3 to TRBJ2-1; no reliable D call. With 5 bases removed from V and 8 bases from J, the gap between germline ends came to 22 bases. Germline lookup yields CDR1 SGHTA and CDR2 FQGTGA. The CDR3 runs 16 residues. This CDR3 reads CASSLKASGFKHEQFF. In nucleotides, the CDR3 is TGTGCCAGCAGCCTAAAGGCTAGTGGGTTTAAGCATGAGCAGTTCTTC.

The chain links TRBV30 to TRBJ2-1; TRBD2 matches 16 bases. Germline CDR1 and CDR2: GTSNPN and SVGIG (reference sequence). The junction had 6 bases not matched to a gene; V was cut back by 4 bases and J by 0 bases. The CDR3 length is 18 residues. CDR3 bases: TGTGCCTGGATCGCGGGACTAGCGGGAGGGCCCTCCTACAATGAGCAGTTCTTC. Protein: CAWIAGLAGGPSYNEQFF.

This clone was observed many times. The chain recombines TRBV27 with TRBJ2-1, with 12 bases that match TRBD2. This CDR3 spans 16 amino acids. The V segment lost 5 bases and the J segment 1 base; nucleotides outside the gene matches: 3. Germline assignment: CDR1 MNHEY and CDR2 SMNVEV (reference sequence). CDR3 nucleotide sequence: TGTGCCAGCAGTCTGACTAGCGGGAGTTCCTACAATGAGCAGTTCTTC. Its protein product is CASSLTSGSSYNEQFF.

J is TRBJ1-2 and V is TRBV4-2; D may be TRBD1 (5 bases). Germline assignment: CDR1 LGHNA and CDR2 YNFKEQ. The CDR3 is 15 amino acids. Trimming pared 0 bases from V and 4 bases from J, leaving 12 bases between. Here the CDR3 DNA reads TGTGCCAGCAGCCAAGAATTGACAGAACTCTATGGCTACACCTTC. Its translation is CASSQELTELYGYTF.

The V call is TRBV2, the J call TRBJ2-1; a possible D gene is TRBD1 (5 bases). The CDR3 sequence is 13 residues long. Trimming pared 6 bases from V and 8 bases from J, leaving 14 bases between. Germline-derived CDR1 and CDR2 are SNHLY and FYNNEI. CDR3 sequence reads: CASSAAVGDEQFF. The CDR3 DNA follows: TGTGCCAGCAGCGCCGCTGTAGGGGATGAGCAGTTCTTC.

This chain uses TRBV19 with TRBJ2-7; 13 bases align to TRBD2. This CDR3 is built from 15 residues. Trimming took 8 bases from V and 6 from J; bases not matched to a gene: 10. Germline CDR1 LNHDA, CDR2 SQIVND (reference sequence). The CDR3 nucleotides read TGTGCCAGTGGACTACTAGCGGGAGGGCCCGGCGAGCAGTACTTC. Protein: CASGLLAGGPGEQYF.

This chain uses TRBV6-2 or TRBV6-3 with TRBJ2-7, with a weak D call TRBD1 (7 bases). The CDR3 runs 15 residues. The germline gives CDR1 MNHEY, CDR2 SVGEGT. Trimming took off 5 bases at V and 1 base at J, with 15 bases between the two ends. This CDR3 is CASSPTRGRSYEQYF. The DNA of the CDR3 is TGTGCCAGCAGTCCCACCAGGGGGAGGTCCTACGAGCAGTACTTC.